This T cell receptor (beta chain) appears in the sequencing data of a study of blood T cell repertoires in COVID-19. The assay was immunoSEQ multiplex PCR, and TCRdb's table has in-frame clones only and misses some. This table holds around 73,000 clones, about 86% found once. The CDR3 runs to 15 residues. Per germline, CDR1 SGHAT and CDR2 FQNNGV. V was cut by 3 bases and J by 0 bases, with 12 bases left in between. The receptor comes from a human donor in a cohort sampled during active COVID-19. The V call is TRBV11-2, the J call TRBJ2-7; a weak D match, TRBD1 (6 bases). The sequencing sample was made of peripheral blood. This chain's CDR3 is CASSFGTSSSYEQYF. The CDR3 DNA reads as TGTGCCAGCAGCTTCGGGACATCGAGCTCCTACGAGCAGTACTTC. Full variable domain (rest looked up from reference TRBV11-2 and TRBJ2-7): EAGVAQSPRYKIIEKRQSVAFWCNPISGHATLYWYQQILGQGPKLLIQFQNNGVVDDSQLPKDRFSAERLKGVDSTLKIQPAKLEDSAVYLCASSFGTSSSYEQYFGPGTRLTVT.